The TCR beta chain described here comes from a study of blood T cells in healthy people across ages. Findings and caveats of the study: In older individuals, TCR beta diversity per million T cells was lower, falling roughly linearly with age. Because donor CMV status was unknown, expanded clonotype changes were possibly confounded.

PCR was performed a second time for 7 to 11 cycles using a sample-barcoded 5' primer and a J-beta primer mix. A template-switch adaptor that had 12 random nucleotides put a tag on each cDNA molecule. TCRdb used MiXCR to reprocess the 5' RACE reads, holding one entry per CDR3 protein. This sample has about 590,000 distinct CDR3 sequences; 25% to 30% occur once, and the top ten carry 15% to 19%. This clonotype has a count of ten or more. Its antigen is currently unknown. Sequenced: blood. The TCR was taken from a woman of 80 years or more in good health.

CDR3 DNA: TGTGCCAGCAGCTTGGTTGCCCGGGGGGACCAAGAGACCCAGTACTTC. Amino acids: CASSLVARGDQETQYF. V gene TRBV11-2 combines with J gene TRBJ2-5; 7 bases are shared with TRBD2. After removal of 3 bases from V and 0 bases from J, the junction contained 7 bases not matched to a gene. This CDR3 has 16 amino acids. Germline CDR1 reads SGHAT; CDR2 reads FQNNGV.